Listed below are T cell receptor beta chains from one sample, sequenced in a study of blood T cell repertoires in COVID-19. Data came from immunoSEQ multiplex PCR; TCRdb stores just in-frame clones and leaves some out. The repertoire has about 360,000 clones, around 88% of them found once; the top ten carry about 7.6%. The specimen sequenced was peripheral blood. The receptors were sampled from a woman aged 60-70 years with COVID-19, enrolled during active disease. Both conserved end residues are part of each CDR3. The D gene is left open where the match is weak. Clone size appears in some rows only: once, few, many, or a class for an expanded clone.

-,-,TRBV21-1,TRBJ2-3,CASPWGGSVVTSTDTQYF,TGTGCCAGCCCTTGGGGGGGCAGCGTTGTCACTAGCACAGATACGCAGTATTTT
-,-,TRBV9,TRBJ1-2,CASRAGGISIGYTF,TGTGCCAGCAGGGCCGGGGGTATTTCGATCGGCTACACCTTC
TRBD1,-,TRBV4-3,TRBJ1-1,CASSRTGLEAFF,TGCGCCAGCAGCCGGACAGGGCTCGAAGCTTTCTTT
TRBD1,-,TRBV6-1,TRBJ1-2,CASSGILRTGGYGYTF,TGTGCCAGCAGTGGGATTCTTAGGACAGGGGGGTATGGCTACACCTTC
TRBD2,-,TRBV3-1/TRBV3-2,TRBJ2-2,CASSQEGPGTSGTVGELFF,TGTGCCAGCAGCCAAGAAGGGCCCGGGACTAGCGGAACAGTAGGGGAGCTGTTTTTT
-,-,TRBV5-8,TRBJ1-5,CASSLRGQWRQPQHF,TGTGCCAGCAGCTTGAGAGGGCAATGGCGTCAGCCCCAGCATTTT
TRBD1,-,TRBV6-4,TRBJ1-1,CASSDSDGTGGDIPEAFF,TGTGCCAGCAGTGACTCCGACGGGACAGGGGGCGACATCCCTGAAGCTTTCTTT
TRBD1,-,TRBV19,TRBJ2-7,CASSMDSGTGGKQYF,TGTGCCAGTAGTATGGATTCCGGGACAGGGGGTAAGCAGTACTTC
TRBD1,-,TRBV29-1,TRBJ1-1,CSAITGTGPNTEAFF,TGCAGCGCTATAACCGGGACAGGGCCGAACACTGAAGCTTTCTTT
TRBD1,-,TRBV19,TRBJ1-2,CASSRGQGGYGYTF,TGTGCCAGTAGCAGAGGACAGGGAGGATATGGCTACACCTTC
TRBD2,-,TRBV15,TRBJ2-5,CATSRDLGGQETQYF,TGTGCCACCAGCAGAGATTTGGGGGGGCAAGAGACCCAGTACTTC
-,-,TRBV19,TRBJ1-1,CASSPSTAFMNTEAFF,TGTGCCAGTAGTCCATCGACAGCCTTTATGAACACTGAAGCTTTCTTT
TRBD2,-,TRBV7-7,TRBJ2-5,CASSSGLAGAETQYF,TGTGCCAGCAGCTCCGGACTAGCGGGGGCGGAGACCCAGTACTTC
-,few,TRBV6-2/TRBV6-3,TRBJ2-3,CASSYGQLSTDTQYF,TGTGCCAGCAGTTACGGGCAGCTTAGCACAGATACGCAGTATTTT
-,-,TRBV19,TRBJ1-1,CASSKEGLNTEAFF,TGTGCCAGTAGTAAAGAGGGCTTGAACACTGAAGCTTTCTTT
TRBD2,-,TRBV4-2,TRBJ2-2,CASSQGTSANTGELFF,TGTGCCAGCAGCCAAGGGACTAGCGCGAACACCGGGGAGCTGTTTTTT
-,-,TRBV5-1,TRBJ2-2,CASSLGGFATGELFF,TGCGCCAGCAGCTTAGGCGGGTTCGCCACCGGGGAGCTGTTTTTT
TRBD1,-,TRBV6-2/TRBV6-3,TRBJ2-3,CASSRQGTSTDTQYF,TGTGCCAGCAGTCGACAGGGGACTAGCACAGATACGCAGTATTTT
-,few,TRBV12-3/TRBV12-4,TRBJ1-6,CASRLSWVDTLHF,TGTGCCAGCAGGTTATCCTGGGTTGACACCCTCCACTTT
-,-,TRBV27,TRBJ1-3,CASSLSGGENTIYF,TGTGCCAGCAGTTTATCAGGAGGGGAAAACACCATATATTTT
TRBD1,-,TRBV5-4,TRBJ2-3,CASRPGTGGSATQYF,TGTGCCAGCAGACCCGGGACAGGGGGATCGGCTACGCAGTATTTT
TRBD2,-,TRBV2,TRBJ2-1,CASSLLSGGYNEQFF,TGTGCCAGCAGTCTACTAAGCGGGGGGTACAATGAGCAGTTCTTC
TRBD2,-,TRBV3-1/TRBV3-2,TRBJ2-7,CASSRGGLAGADYEQYF,TGTGCCAGCAGCCGGGGGGGACTAGCGGGTGCCGACTACGAGCAGTACTTC